The 6 T cell receptor beta chains reported below all come from one sample, sequenced in a study of T cells in Graves' hyperthyroidism and ophthalmopathy. It was RNA transcripts that yielded the amplified TCR beta CDR3 regions. The TCR CDR3 first-round RT-PCR relied on the HTBI primer set. TCRdb analysed the multiplex PCR reads with MiXCR anew, one entry per CDR3 protein. Of approximately 380,000 distinct CDR3 sequences listed, about an eighth are singletons. What was sequenced was blood. The origin of the receptors is a man aged 50-59 years with Graves' ophthalmopathy.

This clonotype was detected a few times. The chain couples TRBV20-1 to TRBJ2-5; possibly TRBD2 for D (5 bases). The V end was cut by 5 bases, the J end by 5 bases, with 21 bases between. The CDR3 has 15 amino acids. Germline V CDR1 and CDR2: DFQATT, SNEGSKA (reference sequence). This CDR3 is CSAPASLDSRETQYF. The CDR3 DNA sequence: TGCAGTGCTCCCGCTTCACTGGACTCTCGGGAGACCCAGTACTTC.

This chain links TRBV15 with TRBJ2-3; D is possibly TRBD2 (5 bases). This CDR3 contains 14 residues. Trimming left V 0 bases short and J 6 bases short, with 10 bases between. Germline-derived CDR1 and CDR2 are LNHNV and YYDKDF (reference sequence). The CDR3 coding sequence is TGTGCCACCAGCAGAGATACTAGATTGGATACGCAGTATTTT. Translation: CATSRDTRLDTQYF. The full variable domain, rest sourced from reference TRBV15 and TRBJ2-3, is DAMVIQNPRYQVTQFGKPVTLSCSQTLNHNVMYWYQQKSSQAPKLLFHYYDKDFNNEADTPDNFQSRRPNTSFCFLDIRSPGLGDTAMYLCATSRDTRLDTQYFGPGTRLTVL.

In regard to this clonotype: The junction departs from the called germline gene at one end, perhaps through a read error. The chain recombines TRBV12-3 or TRBV12-4 with TRBJ2-3, with 9 positions matching TRBD2. This CDR3 has 17 amino acids. CDR3: CAGSLGGVAGEGDTQYF. In DNA, the CDR3 is TGTGCCGGCAGTTTAGGGGGAGTAGCGGGAGAGGGAGATACGCAGTATTTT.

The rearrangement uses TRBV6-1 and TRBJ2-7; no definite D call. CDR3 length: 14 amino acids. Trimming pared 6 bases from V and 3 bases from J, leaving 15 bases between. The germline CDR1 and CDR2 sequences are MNHNS and SASEGT. DNA of the CDR3: TGTGCCAGCAGCGTAGGCTCGAACCTCTACGAGCAGTACTTC. Encoded protein: CASSVGSNLYEQYF.

This clonotype was found many times. The chain combines TRBV20-1 with TRBJ2-3, with D unresolved. The CDR3 sequence is 15 residues long. V gave up 6 bases and J gave up 4 bases, with 20 bases separating them. Germline values: CDR1 DFQATT, CDR2 SNEGSKA (reference sequence). The CDR3, as DNA: TGCAGTGCCCGACGGCTAGGAAGAAGCTCAGATACGCAGTATTTT. Amino acid sequence: CSARRLGRSSDTQYF.

About this clonotype itself: This could be a read error, since a much larger clone is one nucleotide away. The chain uses TRBV20-1 and TRBJ2-3; D is perhaps TRBD1 or TRBD2 (5 bases each). Trimming shortened V by 0 bases and J by 8 bases, and 18 bases separated the two germline ends. This CDR3 comprises 15 residues. CDR1 and CDR2 (germline): DFQATT, SNEGSKA (reference sequence). In DNA, the CDR3 is TGCAGTGCTAGAGATTATCGGGAAGGAAGGGGTACGCAGTATTTT. It yields the protein CSARDYREGRGTQYF.